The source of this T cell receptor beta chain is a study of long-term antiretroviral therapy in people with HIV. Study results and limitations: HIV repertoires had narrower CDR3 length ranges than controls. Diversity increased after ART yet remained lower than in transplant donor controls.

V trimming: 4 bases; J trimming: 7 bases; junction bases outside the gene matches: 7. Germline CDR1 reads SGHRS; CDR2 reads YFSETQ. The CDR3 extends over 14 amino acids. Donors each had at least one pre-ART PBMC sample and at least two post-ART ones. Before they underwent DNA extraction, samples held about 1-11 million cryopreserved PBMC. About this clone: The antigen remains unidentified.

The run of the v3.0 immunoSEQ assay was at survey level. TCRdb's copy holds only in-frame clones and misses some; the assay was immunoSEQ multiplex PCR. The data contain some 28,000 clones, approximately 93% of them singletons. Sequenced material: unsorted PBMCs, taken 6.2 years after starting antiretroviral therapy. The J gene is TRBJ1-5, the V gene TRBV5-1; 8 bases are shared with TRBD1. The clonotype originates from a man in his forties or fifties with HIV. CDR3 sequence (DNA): TGCGCCAGCAGCCCCGGGGGACAGGCCCAGCCCCAGCATTTT. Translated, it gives CASSPGGQAQPQHF.